This is a list of T cell receptor beta chains from one sample in a study of PD-1 blockade in classical Hodgkin lymphoma. Repertoires were generated with immunoSEQ multiplex PCR, while TCRdb's copy carries only in-frame clones and drops some. The sample contains tens of thousands of clones, 75% to 95% of which appear only once. The specimen comprised peripheral blood mononuclear cells (PBMCs), sampled before the fourth cycle of nivolumab. Receptors originate from a human donor with classical Hodgkin lymphoma. Each CDR3 is given with its conserved first and last residue.

V,J,CDR3
TRBV6-1,TRBJ2-3,CASTLAGGGGDTQYF
TRBV19,TRBJ1-1,CASSIDRERKGAFF
TRBV10-3,TRBJ1-2,CAIRIYGYTF
TRBV5-1,TRBJ2-1,CASSGQGHNEQFF
TRBV18,TRBJ2-2,CASSAPSGGRSTGELFF
TRBV6-4,TRBJ2-7,CASSVSSGGTYEQYF
TRBV6-5,TRBJ1-1,CASSRVMNTEAFF
TRBV19,TRBJ2-1,CATSTGRHEQFF
TRBV10-1,TRBJ1-5,CASPYKSDRGLCFGQPQHF
TRBV4-2,TRBJ2-5,CASSLRTFGETQYF
TRBV2,TRBJ2-2,CASSRGGTGELFF
TRBV10-3,TRBJ1-4,CATVDRVGEKLFF
TRBV10-2,TRBJ1-1,CASSGHTGFPTEAFF
TRBV30,TRBJ2-7,CAWTGQGNEQYF
TRBV5-1,TRBJ1-4,CASSFTGTKNEKLFF
TRBV6-5,TRBJ1-2,CASSYDRQDGYTF
TRBV19,TRBJ1-5,CASKDQTNQPQHF
TRBV9,TRBJ1-5,CASSAGHANGPQHF
TRBV18,TRBJ2-7,CASSPHPGQSYEQYF
TRBV6-6,TRBJ2-1,CASSSRGDEQFF
TRBV7-2,TRBJ2-3,CASSLGGLRTDTQYF
TRBV10-3,TRBJ1-2,CAITGQGTGGVYGYTF
TRBV19,TRBJ1-5,CASSMGGPQHF
TRBV6-5,TRBJ1-4,CASSYSTGGGNEKLFF
TRBV2,TRBJ1-5,CASSMDRGGNQPQHF
TRBV4-2,TRBJ1-4,CASSQEYRVGVARDRHEKLFF
TRBV30,TRBJ1-1,CAWSPLGPRRNTEAFF
TRBV18,TRBJ2-5,CASSPEGSGEETQYF
TRBV6-6,TRBJ1-1,CASSYGGTEAFF
TRBV19,TRBJ1-2,CASSTQQGFYGYTF
TRBV5-6,TRBJ2-7,CASSLGRGLGEQYF
TRBV4-1,TRBJ2-7,CASSQDGGELEQYF
TRBV7-2,TRBJ2-7,CASSLGLAAYEQYF
TRBV30,TRBJ1-1,CAWSTLGSGEAFF
TRBV7-9,TRBJ2-3,CASSLPTAGGPDTQYF
TRBV19,TRBJ1-2,CATKFGRGGYGYTF
TRBV28,TRBJ2-7,CASSLGTSGGAYEQYF
TRBV11-3,TRBJ2-7,CASSLGHPSEQYF
TRBV4-1,TRBJ2-7,CASSHGTGGSYEQYF
TRBV5-1,TRBJ1-4,CASSSTVRGAANEKLFF
TRBV6-1,TRBJ1-1,CASSSSQRGAEAFF
TRBV7-9,TRBJ1-1,CASSLVMGGMDTEAFF
TRBV9,TRBJ2-3,CASSLLAGGVTDTQYF
TRBV7-9,TRBJ2-7,CASSFPADRVGPYEQYF
TRBV19,TRBJ1-5,CASSPFFWSNQPQHF
TRBV11-2,TRBJ1-2,CASSPNKGGWGYGYTF
TRBV5-1,TRBJ2-7,CASTWTSGSYEQYF
TRBV5-4,TRBJ2-1,CASSPGGTNYNEQFF
TRBV5-1,TRBJ2-5,CASSSADLAGGYQETQYF
TRBV10-3,TRBJ2-3,CAISESTSSRYF
TRBV14,TRBJ1-1,CASSPLRALEAFF
TRBV6-5,TRBJ1-5,CASSRALDKQPQHF
TRBV18,TRBJ1-5,CASSLDSSNQPQHF
TRBV7-3,TRBJ2-1,CASSPSLAGDEQFF
TRBV27,TRBJ2-3,CASSFGTNLNTDTQYF
TRBV5-4,TRBJ2-1,CASSFGANEQFF
TRBV27,TRBJ2-3,CASSPPHRGGDTQYF
TRBV7-9,TRBJ1-1,CASSPTEMNTEAFF
TRBV7-9,TRBJ2-7,CASSSSTVRGTEGYEQYF
TRBV11-2,TRBJ2-7,CASSRAVWDPYEQYF